Shown below are 19 T cell receptor beta chains from a single sample sequenced in a study of CD8 T cells in ankylosing spondylitis. TCRdb processed the 5' RACE reads anew with MiXCR; each CDR3 protein has one entry. The sample records more than 250,000 distinct CDR3 sequences, 11% being singletons. Sequences were obtained from blood, either unsorted or a sorted T cell fraction (not recorded which). The origin of the receptors is a female donor with ankylosing spondylitis or in good health (not recorded which).

This clonotype was counted many times. This chain connects TRBV5-1 to TRBJ1-1; D might be TRBD1 (6 bases). The V gene lost 3 bases and the J gene lost 0 bases, with 21 bases spanning the gap. Germline loops: CDR1 SGHRS, CDR2 YFSETQ. This CDR3 spans 18 amino acids. This CDR3 is CASSWSNPRGGLNTEAFF. The CDR3 nucleotides read TGCGCCAGCAGCTGGTCTAACCCGAGGGGGGGCCTGAACACTGAAGCTTTCTTT.

This clonotype came up a few times. This chain connects TRBV5-6 to TRBJ1-2; no firm D call. Trimming took off 1 base at V and 8 bases at J, with 12 bases between the two ends. Germline V gives CDR1 SGHDT, CDR2 YYEEEE. The CDR3 loop spans 13 amino acids. The CDR3 loop is CASSLRAEPGYTF. Here the CDR3 DNA reads TGTGCCAGCAGCTTGCGGGCGGAACCGGGCTACACCTTC.

This clonotype has at least ten counts. The J gene is TRBJ2-1, the V gene TRBV14; 8 bases line up with TRBD2. The CDR3 covers 18 residues. V was pared by 0 bases and J by 2 bases, with 9 bases of the junction left unmatched. Germline CDR1 and CDR2: SGHDN and FVKESK. In DNA form, the CDR3 reads TGTGCCAGCAGCCAAGACGGGGGGGAGTCTTTGCCCTACAATGAGCAGTTCTTC. It is translated as CASSQDGGESLPYNEQFF. Full variable domain (remainder filled in from reference TRBV14 and TRBJ2-1): EAGVTQFPSHSVIEKGQTVTLRCDPISGHDNLYWYRRVMGKEIKFLLHFVKESKQDESGMPNNRFLAERTGGTYSTLKVQPAELEDSGVYFCASSQDGGESLPYNEQFFGPGTRLTVL.

To note about this clonotype: One junction end disagrees with the germline gene, perhaps due to a read error. The rearrangement links TRBV20-1 to TRBJ1-5; 12 bases fit TRBD1. Germline V lookup: CDR1 DFQATT, CDR2 SNEGSKA (reference sequence). The CDR3 loop spans 17 amino acids. The CDR3 region is CCATRYWGQGANQPQHF. The CDR3 DNA follows: TGCTGTGCTACGCGATACTGGGGACAGGGGGCGAATCAGCCCCAGCATTTT.

This clonotype was counted many times. The rearrangement uses TRBV20-1 and TRBJ2-7; TRBD1 matches at 7 bases. Germline values: CDR1 DFQATT, CDR2 SNEGSKA (reference sequence). V lost 6 bases to trimming and J lost 7 bases; unmatched junction nucleotides: 9. The CDR3 is made up of 12 amino acids. CDR3 region: CSATGQFEEQYF. The CDR3 nucleotides are TGCAGTGCAACGGGACAGTTTGAAGAGCAGTACTTC.

This rearrangement joins TRBV7-9 to TRBJ2-3, with 10 bases that match TRBD2. Germline CDR1 SEHNR, CDR2 FQNEAQ (reference sequence). Trimming removed 6 bases from V and 5 bases from J; junction bases left unmatched: 11. This CDR3 comprises 16 residues. The CDR3 DNA reads TGTGCCAGCAGTCGACCGAGCGGGGGGGCTATAGATACGCAGTATTTT. As protein: CASSRPSGGAIDTQYF.

Ten or more counts support this clonotype. The chain uses TRBV6-1 and TRBJ2-6, with a tentative D call TRBD2 (5 bases). The CDR3 runs 16 residues. Trimming stripped 5 bases from V and 0 bases from J, with 11 bases between. The germline gives CDR1 MNHNS, CDR2 SASEGT. CDR3 region: CASSTTGNSGANVLTF. CDR3 DNA: TGTGCCAGCAGTACGACCGGGAACTCTGGGGCCAACGTCCTGACTTTC.

As for this clonotype: This sequence may be a read error, since a much larger clone differs from it by one base. The CDR3 carries no conserved terminal phenylalanine or tryptophan, so it likely arises from a read error. This chain connects TRBV11-2 to TRBJ1-1, with 7 bases identical to TRBD1. This CDR3 region has 14 residues. Trimming cost V 2 bases and J 3 bases; bases outside gene matches: 3. Germline-derived CDR1 and CDR2 are SGHAT and FQNNGV. CDR3 protein: CASSLIQGDTEAFL. CDR3 DNA sequence: TGTGCCAGCAGCTTAATCCAGGGGGACACTGAAGCTTTCCTT.

This clonotype was found many times. The chain uses TRBV5-1 and TRBJ1-5, with a weak D call TRBD1 (6 bases). Germline CDR1 SGHRS, CDR2 YFSETQ. The ends were cut back, 0 bases at V and 10 bases at J, with 8 bases in the middle. CDR3 length: 12 residues. In nucleotides, the CDR3 is TGCGCCAGCAGCTTGGACGGGGGCCCCCAGCATTTT. It specifies CASSLDGGPQHF.

Many counts were recorded for this clonotype. The chain recombines TRBV10-3 with TRBJ2-7, with D perhaps given as TRBD1 or TRBD2 (5 bases each). The germline V gene has CDR1 ENHRY and CDR2 SYGVKD. CDR3 length equals 13 residues. V shed 10 bases and J shed 2 bases, with 15 bases lying between them. This CDR3 is CASRDGLTYEQYF. The CDR3 bases are TGTGCCAGTAGGGACGGATTAACCTACGAGCAGTACTTC.

Regarding this clonotype: This clone may be a read error of a much larger clone one base away. The V and J genes are TRBV20-1 and TRBJ1-4; D unclear. CDR1 and CDR2 from the germline V gene are DFQATT and SNEGSKA (reference sequence). The CDR3 totals 11 residues. This CDR3 reads CRAETNEKLFF. The CDR3 DNA follows: TGCCGTGCTGAGACTAATGAAAAACTGTTTTTT.

The V gene is TRBV12-3 or TRBV12-4, the J gene TRBJ2-5; 9 bases are a match to TRBD2. J was trimmed by 2 bases and V by 7 bases; bases with no gene match: 8. The CDR3 spans 15 residues. DNA of the CDR3: TGTGCCAGCACCACGAGCGGGGGGACTCAAGAGACCCAGTACTTC. Its translation: CASTTSGGTQETQYF.

The sample holds many counts of this clonotype. J is TRBJ2-2 and V is TRBV27, with D uncertain. V was clipped by 8 bases and J by 4 bases, with 8 bases between them. This CDR3 spans 12 amino acids. Germline loops: CDR1 MNHEY, CDR2 SMNVEV (reference sequence). CDR3 sequence (DNA): TGTGCCAGCCAATCAACCACCGGGGAGCTGTTTTTT. Encoded protein: CASQSTTGELFF.

This clonotype was counted a few times. The genes are TRBV2 and TRBJ2-2, with 12 nucleotides matching TRBD2. Losses at the gene ends were 5 bases for V and 8 bases for J; bases not matched to a gene: 6. Germline V lookup: CDR1 SNHLY, CDR2 FYNNEI. CDR3 length: 15 residues. The CDR3 coding sequence is TGTGCCAGCAGTCCTCTAGCGGGAGGGCTAGGGGAGCTGTTTTTT. This gives the protein CASSPLAGGLGELFF.

Comments on this clonotype: This may arise from a read error, as a much more abundant clone is one base away. This chain connects TRBV12-3 or TRBV12-4 to TRBJ2-7; possible D gene TRBD2, 6 bases. The length of the CDR3 is 16 residues. Trimming left V 9 bases short and J 2 bases short, with 23 bases between. The CDR3 loop reads CARSSGRFGGAYEQYF. The CDR3 DNA sequence: TGTGCCAGAAGCTCGGGGCGATTCGGCGGGGCCTACGAGCAGTACTTC.

This clonotype appeared many times. The CDR3 loop is CASSQTGYEQPQHF. DNA of the CDR3: TGTGCCAGCAGCCAGACAGGGTACGAGCAGCCCCAGCATTTT. J is TRBJ1-5 and V is TRBV3-1; 7 nucleotides align to TRBD1. Trimming took 3 bases from V and 7 from J; bases not matched to a gene: 6. This CDR3 is 14 amino acids long. Looked up from germline, CDR1 is LGHDT and CDR2 is YNNKEL (reference sequence).

This clonotype appeared many times. The V call is TRBV28, the J call TRBJ1-5; D may be TRBD1 (5 bases). The V end was cut by 8 bases, the J end by 6 bases, with 17 bases between. The germline V gene has CDR1 MDHEN and CDR2 SYDVKM. The CDR3 runs 14 residues. The CDR3 protein is CASQPAGVGQPQHF. CDR3 coding DNA: TGTGCCAGCCAACCCGCGGGGGTCGGTCAGCCCCAGCATTTT.

The rearrangement uses TRBV7-8 and TRBJ2-7, with unresolved D. V was clipped by 1 base and J by 2 bases, with 12 bases between them. Germline-derived CDR1 and CDR2 are SGHVS and FQNEAQ. The CDR3 length is 15 residues. CDR3 DNA sequence: TGTGCCAGCAGCTTAGTGGAAGGAAGGACCTACGAGCAGTACTTC. Residues: CASSLVEGRTYEQYF.

This clonotype came up many times. The rearrangement uses TRBV28 and TRBJ2-1; possible D gene TRBD1, 5 bases. Germline V gene data show CDR1 as MDHEN and CDR2 as SYDVKM. Trimming removed 2 bases at V and 5 bases at J, with 19 bases between. The CDR3 sequence is 17 residues long. CDR3: CASSLVASQGQNNEQFF. For the CDR3, the DNA is TGTGCCAGCAGTTTAGTGGCTAGTCAGGGTCAGAACAATGAGCAGTTCTTC.